One sample yielded the 23 T cell receptor beta chains listed below, sequenced in a study of cytomegalovirus exposure and HLA in healthy donors. Here immunoSEQ multiplex PCR was the method, and the copy in TCRdb shows in-frame clones only, minus some. Among approximately 100,000 clones, approximately 94% were seen once, and the ten largest hold about 1.1%. Sample: PBMCs. These receptors were obtained from a woman aged 25 to 45 in good health and CMV-seropositive.

The J gene is TRBJ1-5, the V gene TRBV4-3; 7 positions agree with TRBD1. Unmatched junction bases numbered 3, after V lost 3 bases and J lost 1 base. The CDR3 extends over 15 amino acids. The germline V gene encodes CDR1 LGHNA and CDR2 YSLEER. The CDR3 DNA follows: TGCGCCAGCAGCCATAGGACAGGCAGCAATCAGCCCCAGCATTTT. Translating it yields CASSHRTGSNQPQHF.

This clone was counted once. The CDR3 region is CASSLGTRGYNEQFF. The CDR3 bases are TGTGCCAGCAGCCTAGGGACTAGAGGCTACAATGAGCAGTTCTTC. The chain carries TRBV7-8 and TRBJ2-1, with 8 bases fitting TRBD2. J gave up 3 bases and V 5 bases, and 6 bases lay outside the gene matches. The CDR3 covers 15 residues. Germline V CDR1 and CDR2: SGHVS, FQNEAQ.

V gene TRBV11-2 combines with J gene TRBJ1-1, with a possible D match to TRBD1 (5 bases). CDR1 and CDR2 (germline): SGHAT, FQNNGV. The CDR3 is 16 amino acids. V was pared by 1 base and J by 0 bases, with 12 bases between. CDR3: CASSLGRGRLNTEAFF. The CDR3 bases are TGTGCCAGCAGCTTAGGGAGGGGCAGGTTGAACACTGAAGCTTTCTTT.

The chain couples TRBV6-5 to TRBJ2-7; 9 bases are shared with TRBD2. The CDR3 has 13 amino acids. The V and J ends lost 5 bases and 7 bases, in that order; junction bases with no gene match: 6. Germline V CDR1 and CDR2: MNHEY, SVGAGI. The CDR3 is CASSIAGAVEQYF. CDR3 nucleotide sequence: TGTGCCAGCAGTATAGCGGGAGCGGTGGAGCAGTACTTC.

The chain is built from TRBV9 and TRBJ2-3; 15 bases are a match to TRBD2. The CDR3 covers 18 residues. The junction had 9 bases not matched to a gene; V was cut back by 3 bases and J by 4 bases. Germline assignment: CDR1 SGDLS and CDR2 YYNGEE. CDR3 sequence reads: CASSASGLAGGLADTQYF. CDR3 bases: TGTGCCAGCAGCGCATCGGGACTAGCGGGAGGCCTGGCAGATACGCAGTATTTT.

The chain employs TRBV23-1 and TRBJ1-5, with a weak D call TRBD1 (6 bases). TRBV23-1 is annotated as an ORF whose role is uncertain. V dropped 8 bases and J dropped 5 bases, with 19 bases sitting between them. The CDR3 runs to 15 residues. The chain's CDR3 is CASLTGTKMDQPQHF. For the CDR3, the DNA is TGCGCCAGCCTTACCGGGACAAAGATGGATCAGCCCCAGCATTTT.

This chain links TRBV6-5 with TRBJ2-2; D not certain. Germline assignment: CDR1 MNHEY and CDR2 SVGAGI. This CDR3 has 12 amino acids. Trimming pared 8 bases from V and 7 bases from J, leaving 11 bases between. The CDR3 region is CASLVLGGELFF. DNA of the CDR3: TGTGCCAGCCTAGTCCTGGGCGGGGAGCTGTTTTTT.

V gene TRBV5-1 combines with J gene TRBJ1-2, with 11 bases fitting TRBD1. The CDR3 is 15 amino acids. The V segment lost 2 bases and the J segment 5 bases; nucleotides outside the gene matches: 5. In germline, CDR1 is SGHRS, CDR2 YFSETQ. CDR3 protein: CASSFGQGAGYGYTF. CDR3 in DNA: TGCGCCAGCAGCTTCGGACAGGGGGCTGGGTATGGCTACACCTTC.

This chain links TRBV5-1 with TRBJ2-3; 13 nucleotides agree with TRBD2. V dropped 3 bases and J dropped 0; count of bases not matched to a gene: 4. Germline loops: CDR1 SGHRS, CDR2 YFSETQ. The CDR3 totals 17 residues. The CDR3 loop is CASSSGLAGPSTDTQYF. The DNA for the CDR3 is TGCGCCAGCAGCTCGGGACTAGCGGGACCCAGCACAGATACGCAGTATTTT.

The chain couples TRBV2 to TRBJ2-7; 9 nucleotides agree with TRBD1. V trimming: 5 bases; J trimming: 0 bases; junction bases outside the gene matches: 11. The germline V gene encodes CDR1 SNHLY and CDR2 FYNNEI. CDR3 length: 17 residues. CDR3 region: CASSYSGGTGNSYEQYF. The CDR3 bases are TGTGCCAGCAGTTACTCTGGCGGGACAGGGAACTCCTACGAGCAGTACTTC.

This clone was counted once. The chain carries TRBV2 and TRBJ2-7; the match to TRBD2 covers 15 bases. This CDR3 spans 16 amino acids. With 6 bases clipped from V and 6 bases from J, the junction kept 9 bases outside the gene matches. The germline gives CDR1 SNHLY, CDR2 FYNNEI. The CDR3 protein is CASSQYGGLAGGEQYF. The CDR3, as DNA: TGTGCCAGCAGCCAATATGGGGGACTAGCGGGAGGCGAGCAGTACTTC.

This sequence joins TRBV7-9 and TRBJ2-3; D perhaps matches TRBD1 (6 bases). The ends were cut back, 5 bases at V and 0 bases at J, with 18 bases in the middle. The CDR3 consists of 17 residues. Germline V CDR1 and CDR2: SEHNR, FQNEAQ (reference sequence). The CDR3 is CASSLSVWDTSTDTQYF. For the CDR3, the DNA is TGTGCCAGCAGCCTTTCCGTGTGGGACACTAGCACAGATACGCAGTATTTT.

This rearrangement joins TRBV29-1 to TRBJ2-1, with D possibly TRBD1 on 5 matching bases. This CDR3 comprises 17 residues. V was cut by 3 bases and J by 2 bases, with 20 bases left in between. The germline V gene has CDR1 SQVTM and CDR2 ANQGSEA. Here the CDR3 reads CSVDPTIRDGTYNEQFF. The CDR3 bases are TGCAGCGTTGACCCTACCATCAGGGATGGAACCTACAATGAGCAGTTCTTC.

The V gene is TRBV21-1, the J gene TRBJ1-1; no DNA check was done on the table's D call, TRBD1. TRBV21-1 is listed as a pseudogene. The length of the CDR3 is 16 residues. DNA for the CDR3: TGTGCCAGCAGCCCCCGGGACAGGGGGATGAACACTGAAGCTTTCTTT. Protein product: CASSPRDRGMNTEAFF.

V and J are TRBV7-2 and TRBJ2-3, with 8 bases matching TRBD2. Per germline, CDR1 SGHTA and CDR2 FQGNSA. CDR3 length: 12 amino acids. Here the CDR3 DNA reads TGTGCGTCGAGCGGGAGCGCAGATACGCAGTATTTT. It yields the protein CASSGSADTQYF.

The V and J genes are TRBV5-6 and TRBJ1-2, with D uncertain. V lost 6 bases to trimming and J lost 1 base, with 7 bases between them. The CDR3 has 12 amino acids. The germline CDR1 and CDR2 sequences are SGHDT and YYEEEE. CDR3 region: CASTAFNYGYTF. CDR3 nucleotide sequence: TGTGCCAGCACAGCGTTTAACTATGGCTACACCTTC.

This clone was observed once. The chain links TRBV4-3 to TRBJ1-5, with 8 nucleotides matching TRBD1. There are 15 residues in the CDR3. Germline CDR1 and CDR2: LGHNA and YSLEER. The trim removed 0 bases at V and 4 bases at J, leaving 2 bases unmatched. The DNA of the CDR3 is TGCGCCAGCAGCCAAGACAGGGGGCGGAATCAGCCCCAGCATTTT. Amino acid sequence: CASSQDRGRNQPQHF.

This clone was observed a single time. The V and J genes are TRBV6-5 and TRBJ1-2, with D hard to call. Per the germline V gene, CDR1 is MNHEY and CDR2 is SVGAGI. This CDR3 has 14 amino acids. The V gene lost 0 bases and the J gene lost 7 bases, with 12 bases spanning the gap. The CDR3 region is CASSYSRARGGYTF. The CDR3 coding sequence is TGTGCCAGCAGTTACTCTCGCGCTAGAGGTGGCTACACCTTC.

In this sample, this clone turned up once. This sequence joins TRBV7-9 and TRBJ2-5, with 11 bases lining up with TRBD1. CDR1 and CDR2 from the germline V gene are SEHNR and FQNEAQ (reference sequence). CDR3 length: 15 amino acids. With 5 bases clipped from V and 6 bases from J, the junction kept 8 bases outside the gene matches. The CDR3 loop is CASSQGQGGRKTQYF. The CDR3 bases are TGTGCCAGCAGCCAGGGACAGGGGGGTCGAAAGACCCAGTACTTC.

The V gene is TRBV14, the J gene TRBJ2-1; D possibly corresponds to TRBD1 (5 bases). CDR1 SGHDN and CDR2 FVKESK come from the germline V gene. This CDR3 contains 14 residues. The V gene lost 1 base and the J gene lost 7 bases, with 11 bases spanning the gap. CDR3 coding DNA: TGTGCCAGCAGCCAAGTGGGGCCTCGGAATGAGCAGTTCTTC. Protein sequence: CASSQVGPRNEQFF.

This clone turned up a few times. The rearrangement uses TRBV6-5 and TRBJ1-1; D remains ambiguous. The germline V gene has CDR1 MNHEY and CDR2 SVGAGI. This CDR3 has 11 amino acids. V was pared by 8 bases and J by 4 bases, with 8 bases between. CDR3 protein: CASGSGTEAFF. CDR3 nucleotide sequence: TGTGCCAGCGGGTCGGGCACTGAAGCTTTCTTT.

The rearrangement uses TRBV28 and TRBJ2-7; D ambiguous. Germline CDR1 MDHEN, CDR2 SYDVKM. Trimming shortened V by 6 bases and J by 5 bases, and 14 bases separated the two germline ends. The CDR3 totals 13 residues. CDR3 bases: TGTGCCAGCAGCTCGCCATACGGAGACGAGCAGTACTTC. Its translation: CASSSPYGDEQYF. Full variable domain (outside the CDR3, taken from reference TRBV28 and TRBJ2-7): DVKVTQSSRYLVKRTGEKVFLECVQDMDHENMFWYRQDPGLGLRLIYFSYDVKMKEKGDIPEGYSVSREKKERFSLILESASTNQTSMYLCASSSPYGDEQYFGPGTRLTVT.

This chain joins TRBV7-2 and TRBJ1-1, with D possibly matching TRBD1 (5 bases). The CDR3 covers 14 residues. Germline CDR1 reads SGHTA; CDR2 reads FQGNSA. Trimming left V 5 bases short and J 5 bases short, with 15 bases between. As DNA, the CDR3 is TGTGCCAGCAGCCTCTGGGGGGGTGGAACTGAAGCTTTCTTT. Its translation: CASSLWGGGTEAFF.